This T cell receptor beta chain originates from a study of blood T cell repertoires in COVID-19. Study in general: Nucleic acid was either cDNA or gDNA, and it came from T cells, B-cell-depleted T cells, or PBMCs.

In the original workflow: Estimation of nucleated cell counts was performed using reference gene primer amplification. Sequencing was performed with immunoSEQ multiplex PCR; in TCRdb, only in-frame clones are kept and a portion is missing. Clone size and the V and J calls come from that table; the DNA yielded D and trimming. The table lists over 130,000 clones, about three quarters of them singletons. Participants reported their clinical history, and cohort assignment relied on those reports. Symptom resolution, clearance, or two negative PCRs marked donors in Cohort 3 as recovered. The sequenced sample was PBMCs or T cells enriched from blood (not recorded which). The TCR originated in a woman between 45 and 60 years old who had recovered from COVID-19.

CDR3 DNA: TGTGCCAGCAGTGGGGCAGGGATCAATCAGCCCCAGCATTTT. It codes for CASSGAGINQPQHF. The chain combines TRBV2 with TRBJ1-5; D is possibly TRBD1 (5 bases). Trimming stripped 4 bases from V and 3 bases from J, with 10 bases between. The CDR3 loop spans 14 amino acids. Germline assignment: CDR1 SNHLY and CDR2 FYNNEI.